One T cell receptor beta chain is described in this entry. The target antigen is unknown. The primer mix had 60 Vbeta and 13 Jbeta primers. Sequenced by immunoSEQ multiplex PCR; TCRdb stores in-frame clones only, minus some. The sample yields roughly 200,000 clones, roughly 80% seen once. This entry belongs to a study of cytomegalovirus exposure and HLA in healthy donors. Overall study: As an earlier analysis found, around 190 million T cells yielded 90 million to 140 million unique TCR beta sequences. Study observations and caveats: A few of the chains that were CMV-associated were confirmed in vitro to be specific for CMV antigens.

The V and J ends lost 6 bases and 6 bases respectively, with 15 bases between them. The CDR3 consists of 15 residues. Per the germline V gene, CDR1 is LNHDA and CDR2 is SQIVND (reference sequence). Sampled while nominally healthy, donors likely had unrecorded immune exposures. The TCR was taken from a woman in her twenties or thirties in good health and CMV-seropositive. The sample comprised PBMCs. V and J are TRBV19 and TRBJ2-6, with unresolved D. The CDR3 reads CASSPDRGVANVLTF. Here the CDR3 DNA reads TGTGCCAGTAGCCCAGACCGTGGAGTGGCCAACGTCCTGACTTTC.